This T cell receptor beta chain appears in the sequencing data of a study of cytomegalovirus exposure and HLA in healthy donors. Using immunoSEQ multiplex PCR, the repertoire was profiled, and TCRdb retains in-frame clones only, with some absent. Here the sample spans over 60,000 clones, roughly 96% being singletons. CDR3 length: 13 amino acids. CDR1 is SGHAT and CDR2 is FQNNGV in the germline V gene. J lost 4 bases, V lost 6 bases, and 5 bases had no gene match. With respect to this clone: The antigen remains undetermined.

Study findings and constraints: Confirmation was obtained in vitro that three CMV-associated chains are specific for CMV antigens. That first-cohort TCR clusters tended to co-occur in the 100 to 150 validation repertoires was found in a later analysis.

The specimen was PBMCs. The receptor was isolated from a man aged 18 to 35 in good health and CMV-seronegative. The chain combines TRBV11-2 with TRBJ1-2; TRBD1 matches 7 bases. The CDR3 DNA sequence: TGTGCCAGCAGAACTCGACAGGGCTATGGCTACACCTTC. The encoded protein is CASRTRQGYGYTF.